This T cell receptor (beta chain) was sequenced in a study of cytomegalovirus exposure and HLA in healthy donors. As for the study in general: A previous analysis identified 117 million unique TCR beta sequences derived from some 200 million T cells. Study-wide points: Three chains linked to CMV were shown in vitro to be specific for CMV antigens.

Primers for the PCR totalled 60 Vbeta and 13 Jbeta. TCRdb keeps only in-frame clones here, not all; method: immunoSEQ multiplex PCR. The data hold about 100,000 clones, with roughly four fifths observed a single time. For this clone: Its antigen is unidentified.

Germline assignment: CDR1 ENHRY and CDR2 SYGVKD. Germline trimming cut 0 bases from V and 2 bases from J; bases unmatched to any gene: 1. The CDR3 sequence is 16 residues long. The genes are TRBV10-3 and TRBJ1-3; 10 bases align to TRBD1. This sequence originates from a man aged 45-60 years in good health and CMV-seronegative. Specimen: PBMCs. The DNA for the CDR3 is TGTGCCATCAGTGAGTCGGGGACAGGGGCTGGAAACACCATATATTTT. Protein: CAISESGTGAGNTIYF.